This TCR beta chain appears in the sequencing data of a study of regulatory T cells in long-lasting Graves disease. Study-level results: TCR diversity in persistent Graves' patients was below that of newly diagnosed ones. Sample size was small, which may have lowered accuracy.

Trimming cost V 2 bases and J 4 bases, with 15 bases left between them. The CDR3 totals 16 residues. The germline gives CDR1 SGHTA, CDR2 FQGNSA. This clonotype was detected many times. Its antigen is as yet unknown. As for time point: persistent/refractory GD, antithyroid drugs over 5 years with positive TRAb. After RNA was extracted from PBMCs, the TCR library was made from it. The peripheral blood volume drawn was 8.5 to 9 milliliters, and it was collected into EDTA tubes. Through Arm-PCR of CDR3 regions and iRepertoire HTBI primers, TCR beta libraries were built. TCRdb analysed the multiplex PCR reads with MiXCR anew, one entry per CDR3 protein. This table has approximately 400,000 distinct CDR3 sequences, 20% to 25% appearing once.

This chain uses TRBV7-2 with TRBJ2-4; D is uncertain. The sample was peripheral blood mononuclear cells (PBMCs), taken when the disease was refractory, from a patient treated with antithyroid drugs. The receptor was isolated from a female donor with Graves disease. The CDR3 spells CASSLRIRTEKNIQYF. The CDR3 bases are TGTGCCAGCAGCTTAAGGATCCGGACGGAGAAAAACATTCAGTACTTC.